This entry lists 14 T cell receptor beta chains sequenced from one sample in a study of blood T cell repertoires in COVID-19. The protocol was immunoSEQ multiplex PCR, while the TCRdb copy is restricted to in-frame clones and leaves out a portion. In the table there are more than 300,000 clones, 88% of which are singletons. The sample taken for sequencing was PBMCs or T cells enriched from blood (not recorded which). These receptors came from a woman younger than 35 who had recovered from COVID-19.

The chain's CDR3 is CASSKSLSGGAGETQYF. CDR3 nucleotide sequence: TGTGCCAGCAGCAAATCACTTAGCGGGGGGGCAGGAGAGACCCAGTACTTC. This sequence joins TRBV11-3 and TRBJ2-5, with 11 nucleotides matching TRBD2. V lost 5 bases, J lost 4 bases, and 12 bases stayed unmatched. CDR1 and CDR2 (germline): SGHNT, YENEEA. This CDR3 has 17 amino acids. The full variable domain, completed using reference TRBV11-3 and TRBJ2-5, is EAGVVQSPRYKIIEKKQPVAFWCNPISGHNTLYWYLQNLGQGPELLIRYENEEAVDDSQLPKDRFSAERLKGVDSTLKIQPAELGDSAVYLCASSKSLSGGAGETQYFGPGTRLLVL.

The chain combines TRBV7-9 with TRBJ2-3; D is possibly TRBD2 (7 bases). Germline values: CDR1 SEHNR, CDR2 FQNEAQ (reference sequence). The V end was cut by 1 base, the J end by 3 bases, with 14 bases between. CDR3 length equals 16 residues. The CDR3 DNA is TGTGCCAGCAGCTTAGTGAGGCGGGGGCAAACAGATACGCAGTATTTT. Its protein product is CASSLVRRGQTDTQYF. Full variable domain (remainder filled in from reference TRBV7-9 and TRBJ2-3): DTGVSQNPRHKITKRGQNVTFRCDPISEHNRLYWYRQTLGQGPEFLTYFQNEAQLEKSRLLSDRFSAERPKGSFSTLEIQRTEQGDSAMYLCASSLVRRGQTDTQYFGPGTRLTVL.

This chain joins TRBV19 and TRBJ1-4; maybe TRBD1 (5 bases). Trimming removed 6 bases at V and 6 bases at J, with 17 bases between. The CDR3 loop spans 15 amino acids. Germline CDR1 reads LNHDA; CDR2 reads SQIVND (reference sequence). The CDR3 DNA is TGTGCCAGTAGCATATCACCGCTAGGGGATGAAAAACTGTTTTTT. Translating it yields CASSISPLGDEKLFF.

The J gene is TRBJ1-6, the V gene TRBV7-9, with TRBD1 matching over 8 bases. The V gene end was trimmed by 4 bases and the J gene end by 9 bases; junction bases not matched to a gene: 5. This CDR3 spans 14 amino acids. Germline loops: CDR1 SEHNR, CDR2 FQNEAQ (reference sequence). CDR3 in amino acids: CASSWTGSTSPLHF. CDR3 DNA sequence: TGTGCCAGCAGCTGGACAGGGAGTACTTCACCCCTCCACTTT.

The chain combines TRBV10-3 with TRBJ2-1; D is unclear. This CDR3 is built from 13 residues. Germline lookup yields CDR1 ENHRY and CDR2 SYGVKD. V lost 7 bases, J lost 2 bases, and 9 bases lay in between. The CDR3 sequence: CAIITDTYNEQFF. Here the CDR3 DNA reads TGTGCCATCATCACTGACACCTACAATGAGCAGTTCTTC.

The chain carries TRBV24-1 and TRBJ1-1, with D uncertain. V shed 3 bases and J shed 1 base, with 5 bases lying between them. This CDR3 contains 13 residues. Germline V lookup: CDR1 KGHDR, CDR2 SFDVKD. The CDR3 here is CATSDAGNTEAFF. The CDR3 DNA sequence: TGTGCCACCAGTGATGCGGGGAACACTGAAGCTTTCTTT.

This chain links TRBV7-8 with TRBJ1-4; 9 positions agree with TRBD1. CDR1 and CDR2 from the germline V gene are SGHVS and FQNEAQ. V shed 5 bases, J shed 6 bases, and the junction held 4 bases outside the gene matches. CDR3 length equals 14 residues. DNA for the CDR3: TGTGCCAGCAGCCCGGACAGGGGTTATGAAAAACTGTTTTTT. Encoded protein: CASSPDRGYEKLFF. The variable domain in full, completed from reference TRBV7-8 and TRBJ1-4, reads GAGVSQSPRYKVAKRGQDVALRCDPISGHVSLFWYQQALGQGPEFLTYFQNEAQLDKSGLPSDRFFAERPEGSVSTLKIQRTQQEDSAVYLCASSPDRGYEKLFFGSGTQLSVL.

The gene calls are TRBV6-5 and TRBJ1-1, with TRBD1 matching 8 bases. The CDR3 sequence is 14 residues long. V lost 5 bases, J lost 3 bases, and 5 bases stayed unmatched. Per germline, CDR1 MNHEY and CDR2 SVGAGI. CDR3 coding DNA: TGTGCCAGCAGTAGTCAGGGGGCCGACACTGAAGCTTTCTTT. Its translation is CASSSQGADTEAFF.

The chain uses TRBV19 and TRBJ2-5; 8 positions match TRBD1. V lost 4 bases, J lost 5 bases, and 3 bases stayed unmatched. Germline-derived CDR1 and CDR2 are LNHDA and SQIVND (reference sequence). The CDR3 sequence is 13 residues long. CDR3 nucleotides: TGTGCCAGTAGTACAGGGGGCAGGGAGACCCAGTACTTC. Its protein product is CASSTGGRETQYF. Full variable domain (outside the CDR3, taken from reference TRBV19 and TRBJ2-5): DGGITQSPKYLFRKEGQNVTLSCEQNLNHDAMYWYRQDPGQGLRLIYYSQIVNDFQKGDIAEGYSVSREKKESFPLTVTSAQKNPTAFYLCASSTGGRETQYFGPGTRLLVL.

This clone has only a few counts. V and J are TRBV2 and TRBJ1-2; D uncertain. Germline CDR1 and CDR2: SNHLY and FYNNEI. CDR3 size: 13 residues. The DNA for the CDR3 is TGTGCGAGTGCCAGGCCCCAAATCCATGGCTACACCTTC. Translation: CASARPQIHGYTF.

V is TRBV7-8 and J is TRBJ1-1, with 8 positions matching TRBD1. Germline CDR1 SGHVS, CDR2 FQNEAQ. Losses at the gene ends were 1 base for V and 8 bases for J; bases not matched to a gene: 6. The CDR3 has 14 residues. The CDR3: CASSLGQGRSEAFF. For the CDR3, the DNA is TGTGCCAGCAGCTTAGGACAGGGGAGATCCGAAGCTTTCTTT.

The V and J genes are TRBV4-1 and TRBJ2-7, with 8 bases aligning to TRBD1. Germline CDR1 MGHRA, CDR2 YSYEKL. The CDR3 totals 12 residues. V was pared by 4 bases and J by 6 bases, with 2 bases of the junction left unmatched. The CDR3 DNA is TGCGCCAGCAGCCTAACAGGGGGCGAGCAGTACTTC. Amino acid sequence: CASSLTGGEQYF.

In nucleotides, the CDR3 is TGTGCCAGCGGACAGGGGTATCGTGGCTACACCTTC. This sequence encodes CASGQGYRGYTF. The V and J genes are TRBV7-9 and TRBJ1-2; TRBD1 aligns across 9 bases. CDR1 and CDR2 from the germline V gene are SEHNR and FQNEAQ (reference sequence). The V gene end was trimmed by 8 bases and the J gene end by 7 bases; junction bases not matched to a gene: 5. The CDR3 is 12 residues long.

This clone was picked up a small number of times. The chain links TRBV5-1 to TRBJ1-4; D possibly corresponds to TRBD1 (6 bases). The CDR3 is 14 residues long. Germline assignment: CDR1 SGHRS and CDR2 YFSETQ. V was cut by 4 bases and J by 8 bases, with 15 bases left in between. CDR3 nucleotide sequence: TGCGCCAGCAGCGACAGGTTAACCAACGAAAAACTGTTTTTT. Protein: CASSDRLTNEKLFF.